This T cell receptor beta chain was recorded in a study of technical replicates of blood from a few donors. This table comes from immunoSEQ multiplex PCR, and its TCRdb copy is limited to in-frame clones, with some not included. The sample contains 45,000 to 60,000 clones, 80% to 95% of which appear only once. V lost 3 bases to trimming and J lost 3 bases, with 9 bases between them. CDR3 size: 14 residues. CDR1 LGHNA and CDR2 YNFKEQ come from the germline V gene. This receptor was identified in a human donor in good health. Some clones in this sample may be carry-over from other donors' samples. V is TRBV4-2 and J is TRBJ1-3; D unclear. Material: PBMCs. The CDR3 region is CASSQGVHGNTIYF. In nucleotides, the CDR3 is TGTGCCAGCAGCCAGGGAGTTCATGGAAACACCATATATTTT.